This T cell receptor beta chain was profiled in a study of blood T cell repertoires in COVID-19. Study-wide context: The origin of the acute and convalescent COVID-19 samples was the United States, Italy and Spain. PBMCs, B-cell-depleted T cells, or T cells provided the cDNA or gDNA that made up the material.

The CDR3 has 17 residues. The V gene end was trimmed by 1 base and the J gene end by 2 bases; junction bases not matched to a gene: 8. Germline CDR1 SNHLY, CDR2 FYNNEI. Assay used: immunoSEQ multiplex PCR; TCRdb lists only in-frame clones, some missing. The sample has hundreds of thousands of clones, more than 80% seen once. Participants were placed into cohorts based on the clinical history they reported. The chain uses TRBV2 and TRBJ2-3, with 8 positions matching TRBD2. The specimen sequenced was PBMCs or T cells enriched from blood (not recorded which). The receptor comes from a woman aged 18 to 35 who had recovered from COVID-19. Here the CDR3 reads CASSEGTSQSITDTQYF. The DNA of the CDR3 is TGTGCCAGCAGTGAAGGGACTAGCCAGAGCATCACAGATACGCAGTATTTT.